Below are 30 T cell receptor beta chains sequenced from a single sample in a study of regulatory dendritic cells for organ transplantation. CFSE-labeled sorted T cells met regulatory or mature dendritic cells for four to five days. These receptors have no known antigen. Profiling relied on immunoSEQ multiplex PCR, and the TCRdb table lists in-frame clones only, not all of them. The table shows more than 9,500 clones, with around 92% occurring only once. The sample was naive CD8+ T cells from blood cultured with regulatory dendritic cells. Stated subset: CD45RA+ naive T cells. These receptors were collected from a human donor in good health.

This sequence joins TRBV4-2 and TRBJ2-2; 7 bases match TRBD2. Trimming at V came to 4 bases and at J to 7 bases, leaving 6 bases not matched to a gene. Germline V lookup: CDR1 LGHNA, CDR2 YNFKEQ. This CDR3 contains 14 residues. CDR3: CASSLGTTSGELFF. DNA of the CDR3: TGTGCCAGCAGCCTCGGGACTACCAGCGGGGAGCTGTTTTTT.

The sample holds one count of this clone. The CDR3 DNA sequence: TGTGCCAGCAGCTGGAACCGGGACTCCAACACCGGGGAGCTGTTTTTT. Protein sequence: CASSWNRDSNTGELFF. J is TRBJ2-2 and V is TRBV4-2; tentatively, D is TRBD2 (6 bases). Germline values: CDR1 LGHNA, CDR2 YNFKEQ. Trimming cost V 5 bases and J 2 bases, with 15 bases left between them. The CDR3 is 16 amino acids.

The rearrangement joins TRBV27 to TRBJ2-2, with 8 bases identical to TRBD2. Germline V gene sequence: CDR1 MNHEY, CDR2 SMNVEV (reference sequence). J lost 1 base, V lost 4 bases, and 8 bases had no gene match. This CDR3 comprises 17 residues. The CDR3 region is CASSWAGLAQNTGELFF. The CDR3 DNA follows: TGTGCCAGCAGTTGGGCCGGACTAGCACAGAACACCGGGGAGCTGTTTTTT.

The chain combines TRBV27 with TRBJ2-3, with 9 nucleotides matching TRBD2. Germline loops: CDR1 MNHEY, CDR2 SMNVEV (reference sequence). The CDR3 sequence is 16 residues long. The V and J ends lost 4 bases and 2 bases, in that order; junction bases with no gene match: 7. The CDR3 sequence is CASSSPGGGVTDTQYF. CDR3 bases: TGTGCCAGCAGTTCCCCCGGCGGGGGGGTCACAGATACGCAGTATTTT.

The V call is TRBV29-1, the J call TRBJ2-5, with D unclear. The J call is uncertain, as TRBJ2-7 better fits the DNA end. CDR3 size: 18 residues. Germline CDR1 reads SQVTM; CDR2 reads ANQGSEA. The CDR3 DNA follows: TGCAGCGTAGCCGATACGGAAACCGTTGTCCGGAATTCCTACGAGCAGTACTTC. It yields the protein CSVADTETVVRNSYEQYF.

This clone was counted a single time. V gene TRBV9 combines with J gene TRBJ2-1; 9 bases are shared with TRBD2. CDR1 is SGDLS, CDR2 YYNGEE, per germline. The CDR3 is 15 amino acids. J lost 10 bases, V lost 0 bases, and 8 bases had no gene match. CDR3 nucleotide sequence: TGTGCCAGCAGCGTAGTACCTAGCGGGGCCTGGGAGCAGTTCTTC. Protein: CASSVVPSGAWEQFF.

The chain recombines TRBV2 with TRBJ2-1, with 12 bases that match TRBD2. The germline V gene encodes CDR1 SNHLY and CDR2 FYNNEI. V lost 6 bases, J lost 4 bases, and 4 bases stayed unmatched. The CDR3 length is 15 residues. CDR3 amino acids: CASRRLAGEYNEQFF. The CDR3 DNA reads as TGTGCCAGCAGAAGACTAGCGGGGGAATACAATGAGCAGTTCTTC.

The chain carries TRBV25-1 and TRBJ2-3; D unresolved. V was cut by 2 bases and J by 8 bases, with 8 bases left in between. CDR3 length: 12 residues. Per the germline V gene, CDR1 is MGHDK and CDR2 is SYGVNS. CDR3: CASSEGSGTQYF. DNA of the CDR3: TGTGCCAGCAGTGAAGGTTCGGGTACGCAGTATTTT.

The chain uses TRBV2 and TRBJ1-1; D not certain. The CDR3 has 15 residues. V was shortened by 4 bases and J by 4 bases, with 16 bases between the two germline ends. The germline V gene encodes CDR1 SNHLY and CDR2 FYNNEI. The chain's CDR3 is CASSASALGSTEAFF. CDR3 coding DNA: TGTGCCAGCAGTGCATCGGCCCTGGGAAGCACTGAAGCTTTCTTT.

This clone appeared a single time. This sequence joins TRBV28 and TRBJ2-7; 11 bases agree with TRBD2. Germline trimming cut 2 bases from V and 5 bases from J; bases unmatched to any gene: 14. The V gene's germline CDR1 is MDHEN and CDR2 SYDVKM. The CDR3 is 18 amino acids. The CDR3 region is CASSLIAGGPLNHDEQYF. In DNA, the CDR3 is TGTGCCAGCAGTTTAATAGCGGGAGGGCCCTTGAATCATGACGAGCAGTACTTC. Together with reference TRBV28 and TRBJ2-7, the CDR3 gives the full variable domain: DVKVTQSSRYLVKRTGEKVFLECVQDMDHENMFWYRQDPGLGLRLIYFSYDVKMKEKGDIPEGYSVSREKKERFSLILESASTNQTSMYLCASSLIAGGPLNHDEQYFGPGTRLTVT.

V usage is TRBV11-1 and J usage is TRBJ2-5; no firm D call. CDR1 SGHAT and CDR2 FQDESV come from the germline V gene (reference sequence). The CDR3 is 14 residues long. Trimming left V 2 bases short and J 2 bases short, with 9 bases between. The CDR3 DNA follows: TGTGCCAGCAGCTTACGTTCCCTTCAAGAGACCCAGTACTTC. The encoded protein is CASSLRSLQETQYF.

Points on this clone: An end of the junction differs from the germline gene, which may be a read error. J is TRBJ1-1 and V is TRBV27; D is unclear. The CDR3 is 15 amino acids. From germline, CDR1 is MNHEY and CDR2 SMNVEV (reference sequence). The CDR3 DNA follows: TGTGCCAGCAGTATATCACCCCGCGAGGGCAGGGAAGCTTTCTTT. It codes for CASSISPREGREAFF.

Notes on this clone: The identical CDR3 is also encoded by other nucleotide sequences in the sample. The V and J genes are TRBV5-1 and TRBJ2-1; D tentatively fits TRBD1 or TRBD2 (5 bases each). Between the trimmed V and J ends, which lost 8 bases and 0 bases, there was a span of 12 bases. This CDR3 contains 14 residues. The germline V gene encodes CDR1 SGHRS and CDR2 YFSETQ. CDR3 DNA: TGCGCCAGTGGAAGGGACGACTCCTACAATGAGCAGTTCTTC. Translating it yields CASGRDDSYNEQFF.

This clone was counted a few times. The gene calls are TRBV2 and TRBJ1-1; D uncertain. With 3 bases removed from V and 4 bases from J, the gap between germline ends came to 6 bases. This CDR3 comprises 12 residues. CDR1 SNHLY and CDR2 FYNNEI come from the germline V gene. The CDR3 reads CASSDRRTEAFF. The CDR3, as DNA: TGTGCCAGCAGTGACAGACGCACTGAAGCTTTCTTT.

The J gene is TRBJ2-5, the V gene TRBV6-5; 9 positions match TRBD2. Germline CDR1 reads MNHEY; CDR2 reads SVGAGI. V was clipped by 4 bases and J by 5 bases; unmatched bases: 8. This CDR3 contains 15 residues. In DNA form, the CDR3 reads TGTGCCAGCAGTTCTGCGGGGGGGATTGGGGAGACCCAGTACTTC. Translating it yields CASSSAGGIGETQYF.

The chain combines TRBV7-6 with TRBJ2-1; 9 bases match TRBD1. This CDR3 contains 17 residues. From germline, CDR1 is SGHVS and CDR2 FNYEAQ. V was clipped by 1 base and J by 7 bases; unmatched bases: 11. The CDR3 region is CASSLGGPGQGSNEQFF. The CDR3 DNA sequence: TGTGCCAGCAGCTTAGGGGGCCCGGGACAGGGATCAAATGAGCAGTTCTTC.

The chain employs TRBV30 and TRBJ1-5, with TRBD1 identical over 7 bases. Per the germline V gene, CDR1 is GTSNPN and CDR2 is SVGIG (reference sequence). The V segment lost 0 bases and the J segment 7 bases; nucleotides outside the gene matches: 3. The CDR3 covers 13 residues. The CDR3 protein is CAWSVDREQPQHF. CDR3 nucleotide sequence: TGTGCCTGGAGTGTAGACAGGGAACAGCCCCAGCATTTT.

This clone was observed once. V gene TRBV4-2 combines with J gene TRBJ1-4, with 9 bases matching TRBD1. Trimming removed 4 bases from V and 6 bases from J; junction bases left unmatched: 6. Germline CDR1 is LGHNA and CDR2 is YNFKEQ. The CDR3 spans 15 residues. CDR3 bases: TGTGCCAGCAGCCTGGAACAGGGGGCGGATGAAAAACTGTTTTTT. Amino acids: CASSLEQGADEKLFF.

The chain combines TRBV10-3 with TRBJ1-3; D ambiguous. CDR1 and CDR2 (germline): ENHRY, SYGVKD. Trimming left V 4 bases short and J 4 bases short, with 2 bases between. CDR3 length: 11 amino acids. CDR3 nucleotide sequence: TGTGCCATCAGTGGGGGAAACACCATATATTTT. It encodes CAISGGNTIYF.

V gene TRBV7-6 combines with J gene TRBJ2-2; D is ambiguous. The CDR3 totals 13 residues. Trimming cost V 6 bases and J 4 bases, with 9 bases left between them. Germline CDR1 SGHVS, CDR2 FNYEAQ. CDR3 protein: CASSSWGTGELFF. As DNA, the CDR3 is TGTGCCAGCAGTTCTTGGGGCACCGGGGAGCTGTTTTTT.

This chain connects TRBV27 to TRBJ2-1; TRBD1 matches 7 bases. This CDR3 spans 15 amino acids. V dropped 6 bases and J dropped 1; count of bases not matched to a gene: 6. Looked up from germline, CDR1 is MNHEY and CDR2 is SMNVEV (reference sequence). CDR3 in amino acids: CASSGQGVSYNEQFF. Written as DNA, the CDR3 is TGTGCCAGCAGCGGGCAGGGGGTATCCTACAATGAGCAGTTCTTC.

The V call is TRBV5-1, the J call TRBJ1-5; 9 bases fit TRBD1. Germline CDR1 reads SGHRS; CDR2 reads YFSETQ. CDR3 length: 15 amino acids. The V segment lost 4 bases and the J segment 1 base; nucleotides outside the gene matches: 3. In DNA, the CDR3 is TGCGCCAGCAGCCAGGGACAGGGAAGCAATCAGCCCCAGCATTTT. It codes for CASSQGQGSNQPQHF.

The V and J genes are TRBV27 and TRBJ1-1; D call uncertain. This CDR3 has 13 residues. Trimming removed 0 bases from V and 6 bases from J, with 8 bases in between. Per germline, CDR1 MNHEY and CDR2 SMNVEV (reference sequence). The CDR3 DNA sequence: TGTGCCAGCAGTTTATCAGGAAACTCTGAAGCTTTCTTT. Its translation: CASSLSGNSEAFF.

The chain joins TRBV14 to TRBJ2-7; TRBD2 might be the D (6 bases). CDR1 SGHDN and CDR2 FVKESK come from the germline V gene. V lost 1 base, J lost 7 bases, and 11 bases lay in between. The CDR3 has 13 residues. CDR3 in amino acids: CASSQAGGVEQYF. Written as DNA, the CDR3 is TGTGCCAGCAGCCAAGCAGGAGGGGTTGAGCAGTACTTC.

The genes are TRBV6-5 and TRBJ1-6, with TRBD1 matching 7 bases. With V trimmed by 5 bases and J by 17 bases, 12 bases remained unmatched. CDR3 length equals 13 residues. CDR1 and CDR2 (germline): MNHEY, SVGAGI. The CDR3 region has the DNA TGTGCCAGCAGTCCTCAGACAGGGTCACGGTTCCACTTT. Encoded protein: CASSPQTGSRFHF.

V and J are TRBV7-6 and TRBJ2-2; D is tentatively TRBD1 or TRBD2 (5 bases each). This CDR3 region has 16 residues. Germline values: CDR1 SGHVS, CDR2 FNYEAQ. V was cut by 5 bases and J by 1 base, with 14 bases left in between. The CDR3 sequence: CASSPRVGVNTGELFF. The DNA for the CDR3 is TGTGCCAGCAGCCCTCGGGTGGGGGTGAACACCGGGGAGCTGTTTTTT. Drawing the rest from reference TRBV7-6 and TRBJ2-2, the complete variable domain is GAGVSQSPRYKVTKRGQDVALRCDPISGHVSLYWYRQALGQGPEFLTYFNYEAQQDKSGLPNDRFSAERPEGSISTLTIQRTEQRDSAMYRCASSPRVGVNTGELFFGEGSRLTVL.

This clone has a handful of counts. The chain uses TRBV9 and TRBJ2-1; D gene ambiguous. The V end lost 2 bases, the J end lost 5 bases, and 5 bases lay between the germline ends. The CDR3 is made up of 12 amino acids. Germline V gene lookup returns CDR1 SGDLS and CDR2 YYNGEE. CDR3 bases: TGTGCCAGCAGCGTCGAGGACAATGAGCAGTTCTTC. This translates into CASSVEDNEQFF.

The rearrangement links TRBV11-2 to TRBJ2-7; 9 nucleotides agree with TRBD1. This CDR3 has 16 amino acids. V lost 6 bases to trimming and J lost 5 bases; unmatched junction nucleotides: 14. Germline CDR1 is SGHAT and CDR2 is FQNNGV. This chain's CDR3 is CASSLSRTGVRNEQYF. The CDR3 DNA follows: TGTGCCAGCAGTCTTAGTCGGACAGGGGTCAGGAACGAGCAGTACTTC.

For the CDR3, the DNA is TGTGCCAGTAGGACGACTAGTCTGAGCCACAATGAGCAGTTCTTC. Its protein product is CASRTTSLSHNEQFF. The V call is TRBV19, the J call TRBJ2-1; the D gene is possibly TRBD2 (6 bases). Deletions cut 6 bases from V and 5 bases from J, with 17 bases between. Germline CDR1 LNHDA, CDR2 SQIVND (reference sequence). This CDR3 is 15 amino acids long.

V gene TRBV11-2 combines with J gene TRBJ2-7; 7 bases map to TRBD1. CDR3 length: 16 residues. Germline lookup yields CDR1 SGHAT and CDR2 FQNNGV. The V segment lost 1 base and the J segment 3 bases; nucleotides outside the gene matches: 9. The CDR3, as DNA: TGTGCCAGCAGCTTAGTGGGGGACAGCTACTTCTACGAGCAGTACTTC. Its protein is CASSLVGDSYFYEQYF. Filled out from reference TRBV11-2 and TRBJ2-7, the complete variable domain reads EAGVAQSPRYKIIEKRQSVAFWCNPISGHATLYWYQQILGQGPKLLIQFQNNGVVDDSQLPKDRFSAERLKGVDSTLKIQPAKLEDSAVYLCASSLVGDSYFYEQYFGPGTRLTVT.